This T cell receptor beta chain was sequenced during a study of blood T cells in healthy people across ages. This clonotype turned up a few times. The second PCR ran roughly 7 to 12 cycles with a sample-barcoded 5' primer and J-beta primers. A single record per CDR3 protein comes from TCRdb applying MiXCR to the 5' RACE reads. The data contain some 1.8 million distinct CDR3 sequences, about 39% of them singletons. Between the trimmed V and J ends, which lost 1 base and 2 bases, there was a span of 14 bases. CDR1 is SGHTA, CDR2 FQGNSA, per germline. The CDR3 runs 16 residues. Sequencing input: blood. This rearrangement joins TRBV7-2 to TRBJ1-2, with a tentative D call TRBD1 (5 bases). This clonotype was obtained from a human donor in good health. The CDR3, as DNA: TGTGCCAGCAGCTTAGGGGGGGGGAGTTTGAACTATGGCTACACCTTC. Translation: CASSLGGGSLNYGYTF.